This T cell receptor (beta chain) derives from a study of blood T cell repertoires in COVID-19. Per the authors' pipeline: Amplifying reference gene primers gave estimates of nucleated cell counts. Here immunoSEQ multiplex PCR was the method, and the copy in TCRdb shows in-frame clones only, minus some. V, J and clone size reflect that table, while D and trimming were determined from the DNA. The repertoire holds hundreds of thousands of clones, with over 75% as singletons. Germline CDR1 and CDR2: MNHNY and SVGAGI (reference sequence). This CDR3 has 15 amino acids. V lost 6 bases, J lost 5 bases, and 9 bases stayed unmatched.

The chain carries TRBV6-6 and TRBJ1-2; 10 bases map to TRBD1. This sequence was found in a woman aged 45 to 65 with active or convalescent COVID-19. Sequencing was carried out using peripheral blood. Here the CDR3 DNA reads TGTGCCAGCAGCCGCGGGGGACAGGGGTCGTATGGCTACACCTTC. Protein product: CASSRGGQGSYGYTF.